This TCR beta chain was recorded in a study of CD8+CD57+ T cells in acquired aplastic anemia. Broader study findings: Patient and control CD8+ Simpson's diversity was not significantly different.

CDR1 is LNHDA and CDR2 is SQIVND in the germline V gene (reference sequence). The CDR3 has 15 amino acids. The V segment lost 7 bases and the J segment 8 bases; nucleotides outside the gene matches: 10. As regards this clonotype: Antigen unknown.

Flow cytometry had shown expanded CD8+CD57+ cells in the patients chosen for sequencing. TCR beta VDJ combinations and CDR3 sequences were profiled from genomic DNA. TCRdb analysed the reads with MiXCR anew, one entry per CDR3 protein. The top ten hold approximately 12% of the sample, which has over 150,000 distinct CDR3 sequences, roughly 54% seen once. Sequencing was done on a sample of sorted CD4+, CD8+, or CD8+CD57+ T cells (not recorded which) from PBMCs. The receptor was derived from a human donor with aplastic anemia. The chain recombines TRBV19 with TRBJ1-6; 8 nucleotides line up with TRBD1. CDR3 sequence reads: CASKPGTGMHSPLHF. The DNA of the CDR3 is TGTGCCAGTAAACCTGGGACAGGTATGCATTCACCCCTCCACTTT.